This T cell receptor (beta chain) was found in a study of shared clonotypes between healthy human individuals. From germline, CDR1 is MNHNS and CDR2 SASEGT. The V gene lost 4 bases and the J gene lost 6 bases, with 16 bases spanning the gap. The CDR3 extends over 14 amino acids. TCRdb keeps only in-frame clones here, not all; method: immunoSEQ multiplex PCR. The data contain about 1 million clones, around 76% of them singletons. Input material: memory CD4+ T cells sorted from blood. Subset: CD45RA-negative fraction. The chain links TRBV6-1 to TRBJ2-7; the D is unclear. The sequence was collected from a man in his late teens or twenties in good health. In nucleotides, the CDR3 is TGTGCCAGCAGTGTAATCAAGGATGCGGCCGAGCAGTACTTC. This encodes CASSVIKDAAEQYF.